Given below is one T cell receptor beta chain in context. Its antigen is as yet unknown. This record comes from a study of radiotherapy plus CTLA-4 blockade in lung cancer. The CDR3 totals 14 residues. The germline V gene encodes CDR1 MNHNS and CDR2 SASEGT. The J segment lost 5 bases and the V segment lost 6 bases, leaving 5 bases of the junction unmatched. Ipilimumab-mediated CTLA-4 blockade plus focal radiation was given to patients having chemo-refractory metastatic non-small-cell lung cancer. Study conclusions and caveats: Some TCR clones had been derived from tumors. These clones expanded in peripheral blood after radiotherapy plus ipilimumab.

Generated by immunoSEQ multiplex PCR, the TCRdb table keeps only in-frame clones and is missing some. The sample lists roughly 40,000 clones; more than 75% were seen once. The chain couples TRBV6-1 to TRBJ1-2; 11 bases are shared with TRBD1. The receptor was derived from a human donor with non-small cell lung cancer that progressed on radiotherapy plus ipilimumab. The input for sequencing was peripheral blood, taken from a patient treated with radiotherapy plus ipilimumab. The CDR3 here is CASSPRDRGYGYTF. Here the CDR3 DNA reads TGTGCCAGCAGCCCCCGGGACAGGGGGTATGGCTACACCTTC.